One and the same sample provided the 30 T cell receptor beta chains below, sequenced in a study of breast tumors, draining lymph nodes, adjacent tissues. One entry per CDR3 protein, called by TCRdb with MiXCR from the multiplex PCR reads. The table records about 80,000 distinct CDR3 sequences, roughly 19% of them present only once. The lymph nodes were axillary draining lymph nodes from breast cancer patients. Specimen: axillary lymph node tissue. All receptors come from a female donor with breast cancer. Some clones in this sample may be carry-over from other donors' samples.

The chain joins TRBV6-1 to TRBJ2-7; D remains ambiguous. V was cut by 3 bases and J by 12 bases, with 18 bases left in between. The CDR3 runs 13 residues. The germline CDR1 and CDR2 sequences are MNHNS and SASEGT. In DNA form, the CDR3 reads TGTGCCAGCAGTGACGGCGTTTTCTACGGGCTGTACTTC. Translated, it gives CASSDGVFYGLYF.

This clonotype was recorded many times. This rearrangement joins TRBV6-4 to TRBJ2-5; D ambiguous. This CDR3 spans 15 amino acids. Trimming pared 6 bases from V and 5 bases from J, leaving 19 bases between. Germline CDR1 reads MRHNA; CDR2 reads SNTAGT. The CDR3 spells CASSAFGSERETQYF. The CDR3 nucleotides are TGTGCCAGCAGCGCTTTCGGTTCGGAGCGCGAGACCCAGTACTTC.

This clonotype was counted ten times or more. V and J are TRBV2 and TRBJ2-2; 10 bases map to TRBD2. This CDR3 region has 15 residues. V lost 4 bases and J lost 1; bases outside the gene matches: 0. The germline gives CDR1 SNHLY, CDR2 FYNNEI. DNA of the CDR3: TGTGCCAGCAGTGGGACTAGCGGGAACACCGGGGAGCTGTTTTTT. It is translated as CASSGTSGNTGELFF.

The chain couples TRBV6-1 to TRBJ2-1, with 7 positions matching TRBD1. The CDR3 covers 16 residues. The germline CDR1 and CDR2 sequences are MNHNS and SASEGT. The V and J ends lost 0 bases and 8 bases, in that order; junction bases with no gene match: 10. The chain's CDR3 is CASSEALRQGLYEQFF. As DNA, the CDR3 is TGTGCCAGCAGTGAAGCGCTGAGACAGGGTTTGTATGAGCAGTTCTTC.

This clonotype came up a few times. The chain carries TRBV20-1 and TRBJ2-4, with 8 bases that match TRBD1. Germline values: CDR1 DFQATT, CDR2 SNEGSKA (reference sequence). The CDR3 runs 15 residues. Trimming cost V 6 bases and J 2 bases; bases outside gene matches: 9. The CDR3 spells CSAPAGGATKNIQYF. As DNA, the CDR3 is TGCAGTGCCCCGGCAGGGGGCGCGACCAAAAACATTCAGTACTTC.

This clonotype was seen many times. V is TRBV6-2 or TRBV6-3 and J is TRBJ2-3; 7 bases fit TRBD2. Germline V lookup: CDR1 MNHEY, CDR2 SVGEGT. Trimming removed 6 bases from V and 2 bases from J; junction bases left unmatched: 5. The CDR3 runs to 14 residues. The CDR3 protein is CASRVAGFTDTQYF. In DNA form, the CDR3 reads TGTGCCAGCAGGGTAGCGGGCTTCACAGATACGCAGTATTTT.

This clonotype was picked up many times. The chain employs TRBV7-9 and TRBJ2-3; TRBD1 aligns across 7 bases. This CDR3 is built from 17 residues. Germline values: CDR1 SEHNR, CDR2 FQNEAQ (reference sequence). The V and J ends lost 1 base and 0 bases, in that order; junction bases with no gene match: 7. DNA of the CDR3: TGTGCCAGCAGCTTAGTAGGGGGCGCCCCTAGCACAGATACGCAGTATTTT. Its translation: CASSLVGGAPSTDTQYF.

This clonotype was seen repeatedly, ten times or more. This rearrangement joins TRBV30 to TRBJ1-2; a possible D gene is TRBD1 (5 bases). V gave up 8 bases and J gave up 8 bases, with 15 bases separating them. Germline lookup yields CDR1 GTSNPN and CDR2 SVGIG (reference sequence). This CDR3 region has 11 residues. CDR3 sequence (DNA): TGTGCCCGCCGCCACGACAGCGGCTACACCTTC. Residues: CARRHDSGYTF.

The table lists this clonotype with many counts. The CDR3 sequence is CAISRNTGELFF. The CDR3 nucleotides read TGTGCCATCAGTAGGAATACCGGGGAGCTGTTTTTT. The J gene is TRBJ2-2, the V gene TRBV10-3; D call uncertain. Germline V gene data show CDR1 as ENHRY and CDR2 as SYGVKD. This CDR3 spans 12 amino acids. Trimming took 5 bases from V and 5 from J, leaving 6 bases between them.

In nucleotides, the CDR3 is TGTGCCAGCAGCTTAGGGGGGAGGGGGGCCATTCAGTACTTC. It codes for CASSLGGRGAIQYF. The chain recombines TRBV7-6 with TRBJ2-4; D may be TRBD2 (7 bases). CDR1 is SGHVS, CDR2 FNYEAQ, per germline. CDR3 length: 14 amino acids. Trimming stripped 1 base from V and 9 bases from J, with 13 bases between.

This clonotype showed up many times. The CDR3 protein is CASSVAAATSYNEQFF. The CDR3 DNA follows: TGTGCCAGCAGCGTAGCGGCAGCCACCTCCTACAATGAGCAGTTCTTC. V and J are TRBV9 and TRBJ2-1, with D unresolved. V lost 0 bases, J lost 0 bases, and 10 bases lay in between. The CDR3 totals 16 residues. Germline lookup yields CDR1 SGDLS and CDR2 YYNGEE.

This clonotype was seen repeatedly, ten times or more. CDR3 in amino acids: CASQTGALQETQYF. In nucleotides, the CDR3 is TGTGCTAGCCAGACAGGGGCGCTCCAAGAGACCCAGTACTTC. This chain connects TRBV12-5 to TRBJ2-5, with TRBD1 matching over 8 bases. Per the germline V gene, CDR1 is LGHNT and CDR2 is FRNRAP. The V gene end was trimmed by 9 bases and the J gene end by 1 base; junction bases not matched to a gene: 7. The length of the CDR3 is 14 residues.

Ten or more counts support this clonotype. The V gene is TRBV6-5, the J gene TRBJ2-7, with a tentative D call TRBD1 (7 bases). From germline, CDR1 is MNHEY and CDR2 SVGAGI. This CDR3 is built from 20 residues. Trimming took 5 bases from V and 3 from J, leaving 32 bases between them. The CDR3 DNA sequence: TGTGCCAGCAGTGACAGGCTCCAGGGAGGACAGGCGGCGATGGGCTACGAGCAGTACTTC. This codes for CASSDRLQGGQAAMGYEQYF.

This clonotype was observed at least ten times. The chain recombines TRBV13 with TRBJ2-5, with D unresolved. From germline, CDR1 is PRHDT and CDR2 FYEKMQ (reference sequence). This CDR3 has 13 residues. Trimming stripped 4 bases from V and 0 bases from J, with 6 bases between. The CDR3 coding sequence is TGTGCCAGCAGCTCAAGAAACCAAGAGACCCAGTACTTC. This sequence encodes CASSSRNQETQYF.

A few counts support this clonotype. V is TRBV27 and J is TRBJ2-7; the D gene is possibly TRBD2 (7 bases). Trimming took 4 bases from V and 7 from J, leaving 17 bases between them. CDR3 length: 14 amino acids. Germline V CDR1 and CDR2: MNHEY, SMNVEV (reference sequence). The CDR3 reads CASSSGGALREQYF. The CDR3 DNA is TGTGCCAGCAGTTCGGGGGGCGCGCTTCGGGAGCAGTACTTC.

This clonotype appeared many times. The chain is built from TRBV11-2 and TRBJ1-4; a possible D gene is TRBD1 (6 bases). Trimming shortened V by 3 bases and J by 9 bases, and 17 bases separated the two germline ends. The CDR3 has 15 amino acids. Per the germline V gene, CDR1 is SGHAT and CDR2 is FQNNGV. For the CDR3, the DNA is TGTGCCAGCAGCTTGGCCGGGACATGGAGTAAAAAACTGTTTTTT. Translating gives CASSLAGTWSKKLFF.

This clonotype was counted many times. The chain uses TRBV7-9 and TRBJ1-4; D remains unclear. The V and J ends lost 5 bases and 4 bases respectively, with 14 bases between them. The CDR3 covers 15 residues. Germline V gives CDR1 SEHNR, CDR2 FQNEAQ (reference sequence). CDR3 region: CASSALVGFNEKLFF. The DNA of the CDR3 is TGTGCCAGCAGCGCCCTAGTGGGGTTTAATGAAAAACTGTTTTTT.

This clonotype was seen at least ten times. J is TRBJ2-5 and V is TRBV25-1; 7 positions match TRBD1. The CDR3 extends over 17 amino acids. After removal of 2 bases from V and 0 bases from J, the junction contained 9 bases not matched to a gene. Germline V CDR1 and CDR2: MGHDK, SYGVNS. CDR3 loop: CASSEGTGARYQETQYF. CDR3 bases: TGTGCCAGCAGTGAAGGTACAGGGGCTCGTTACCAAGAGACCCAGTACTTC.

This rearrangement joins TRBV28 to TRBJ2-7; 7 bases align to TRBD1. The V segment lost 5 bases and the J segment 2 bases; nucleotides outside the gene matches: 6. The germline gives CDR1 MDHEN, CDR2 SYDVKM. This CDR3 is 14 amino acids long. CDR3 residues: CASSTTGDPYEQYF. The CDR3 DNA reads TGTGCCAGCAGTACAACAGGGGATCCCTACGAGCAGTACTTC.

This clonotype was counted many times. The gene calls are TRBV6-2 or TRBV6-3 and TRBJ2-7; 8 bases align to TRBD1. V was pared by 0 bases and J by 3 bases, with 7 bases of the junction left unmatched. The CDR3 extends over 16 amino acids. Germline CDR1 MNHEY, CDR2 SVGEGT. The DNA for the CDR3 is TGTGCCAGCAGTTACTCAGGACAGGGAATTTACTACGAGCAGTACTTC. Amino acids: CASSYSGQGIYYEQYF.

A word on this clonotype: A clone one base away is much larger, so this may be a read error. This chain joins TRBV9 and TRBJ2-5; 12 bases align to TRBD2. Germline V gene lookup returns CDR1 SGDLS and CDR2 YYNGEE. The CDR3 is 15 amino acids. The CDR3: CASTVGLAGLETQYF. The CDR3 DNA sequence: TGTGCCAGCACCGTAGGACTAGCGGGGTTAGAGACCCAGTACTTC.

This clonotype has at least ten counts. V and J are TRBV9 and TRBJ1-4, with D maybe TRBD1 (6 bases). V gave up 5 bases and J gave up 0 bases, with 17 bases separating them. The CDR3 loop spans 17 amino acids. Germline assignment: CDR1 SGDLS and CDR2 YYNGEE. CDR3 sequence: CASRIDRPAATNEKLFF. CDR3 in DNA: TGTGCCAGCAGAATAGACAGGCCCGCTGCAACTAATGAAAAACTGTTTTTT. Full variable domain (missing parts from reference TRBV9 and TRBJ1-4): DSGVTQTPKHLITATGQRVTLRCSPRSGDLSVYWYQQSLDQGLQFLIQYYNGEERAKGNILERFSAQQFPDLHSELNLSSLELGDSALYFCASRIDRPAATNEKLFFGSGTQLSVL.

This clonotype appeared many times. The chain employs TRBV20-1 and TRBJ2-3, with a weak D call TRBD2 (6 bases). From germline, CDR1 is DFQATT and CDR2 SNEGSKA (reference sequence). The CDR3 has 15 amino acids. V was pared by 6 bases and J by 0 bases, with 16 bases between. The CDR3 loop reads CSAHLSGFSTDTQYF. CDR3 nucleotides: TGCAGTGCCCACCTTAGCGGCTTTAGCACAGATACGCAGTATTTT.

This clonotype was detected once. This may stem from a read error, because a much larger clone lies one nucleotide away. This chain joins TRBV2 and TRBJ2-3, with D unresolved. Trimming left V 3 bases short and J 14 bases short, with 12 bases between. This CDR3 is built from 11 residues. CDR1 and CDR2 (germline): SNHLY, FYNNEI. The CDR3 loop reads CASSEGSLRYF. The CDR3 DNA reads TGTGCCAGCAGTGAGGGGTCTCTCCGGTATTTT.

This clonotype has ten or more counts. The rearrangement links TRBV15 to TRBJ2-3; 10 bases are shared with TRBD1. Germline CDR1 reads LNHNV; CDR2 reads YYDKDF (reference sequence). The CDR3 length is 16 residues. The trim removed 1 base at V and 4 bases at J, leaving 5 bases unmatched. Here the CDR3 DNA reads TGTGCCACCAGCAGAGGGACAGGGGGAGGCGCAGATACGCAGTATTTT. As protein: CATSRGTGGGADTQYF.

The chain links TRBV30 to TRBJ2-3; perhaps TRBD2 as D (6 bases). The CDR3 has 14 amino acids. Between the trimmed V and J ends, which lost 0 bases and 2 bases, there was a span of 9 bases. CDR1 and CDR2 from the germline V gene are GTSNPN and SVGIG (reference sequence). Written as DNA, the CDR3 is TGTGCCTGGAGTGTTGGCGGGGTCACAGATACGCAGTATTTT. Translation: CAWSVGGVTDTQYF.

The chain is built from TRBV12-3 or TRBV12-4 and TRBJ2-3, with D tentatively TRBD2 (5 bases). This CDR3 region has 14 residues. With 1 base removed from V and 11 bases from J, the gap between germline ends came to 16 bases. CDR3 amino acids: CASSLGSSTDVQYF. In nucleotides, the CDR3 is TGTGCCAGCAGTTTAGGATCTAGCACAGATGTGCAGTATTTT.

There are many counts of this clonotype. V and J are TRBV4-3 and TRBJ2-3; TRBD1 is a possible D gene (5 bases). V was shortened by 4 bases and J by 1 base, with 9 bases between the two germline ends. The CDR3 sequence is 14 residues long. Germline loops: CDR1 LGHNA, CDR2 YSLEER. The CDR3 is CASSRVQGTDTQYF. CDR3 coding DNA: TGCGCCAGCAGCCGTGTACAGGGCACAGATACGCAGTATTTT.

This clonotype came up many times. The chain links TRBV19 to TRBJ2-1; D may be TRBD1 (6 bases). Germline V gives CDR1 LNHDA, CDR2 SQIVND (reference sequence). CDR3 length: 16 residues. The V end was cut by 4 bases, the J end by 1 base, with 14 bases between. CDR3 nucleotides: TGTGCCAGTAGTACCCGCCAGGGGCCTTCCTACAATGAGCAGTTCTTC. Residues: CASSTRQGPSYNEQFF.

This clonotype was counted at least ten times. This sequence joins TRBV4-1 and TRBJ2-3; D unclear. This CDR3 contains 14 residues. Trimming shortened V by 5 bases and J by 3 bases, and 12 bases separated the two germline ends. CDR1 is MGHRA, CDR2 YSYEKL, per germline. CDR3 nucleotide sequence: TGCGCCAGCAGCAAGGAAGGCGTGACAGATACGCAGTATTTT. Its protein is CASSKEGVTDTQYF.